The next 30 T cell receptor beta chains were all read from a single sample in a study of post-analysis software for immune sequencing data. The antigens these receptors bind are not known. TCR beta cDNA libraries had unique molecular identifiers. TCRdb processed the PCR reads anew with MiXCR; each CDR3 protein has one entry. Found here are hundreds of thousands of distinct CDR3 sequences, about 57% of them singletons; the top ten hold approximately 4.4%. The study's findings and limits: There were five TRBV segments more frequent in patients than controls, and TRBV5-6, TRBV5-1 and TRBV20-1 were among them.

The sample consisted of blood. Source of these receptors: a girl between 5 and 17 years old with multiple sclerosis.

The rearrangement links TRBV6-5 to TRBJ1-1; TRBD1 agrees at 9 bases. CDR1 and CDR2 from the germline V gene are MNHEY and SVGAGI. The junction had 10 bases not matched to a gene; V was cut back by 3 bases and J by 5 bases. This CDR3 has 16 amino acids. CDR3 sequence reads: CASSYHRGRGNTEAFF. The CDR3, as DNA: TGTGCCAGCAGTTATCACAGGGGGCGGGGGAATACTGAAGCTTTCTTT.

The V gene is TRBV6-5, the J gene TRBJ1-1; D remains ambiguous. The CDR3 totals 14 residues. The germline V gene has CDR1 MNHEY and CDR2 SVGAGI. V lost 2 bases and J 0 bases, leaving 7 bases between the germline ends. This CDR3 reads CASSYAAMNTEAFF. DNA for the CDR3: TGTGCCAGCAGTTACGCGGCTATGAACACTGAAGCTTTCTTT.

V and J are TRBV20-1 and TRBJ1-1; a possible D gene is TRBD1 (5 bases). Germline V gene data show CDR1 as DFQATT and CDR2 as SNEGSKA (reference sequence). CDR3 length: 16 residues. Trimming left V 2 bases short and J 0 bases short, with 16 bases between. As DNA, the CDR3 is TGCAGTGCTAGACGGGTCCTAGGAGGGGTGAACACTGAAGCTTTCTTT. Translating gives CSARRVLGGVNTEAFF.

The chain links TRBV5-1 to TRBJ2-5; D unresolved. Trimming took 4 bases from V and 10 from J, leaving 11 bases between them. This CDR3 has 11 residues. Germline V lookup: CDR1 SGHRS, CDR2 YFSETQ. CDR3 loop: CASSPNQRQYF. As DNA, the CDR3 is TGCGCCAGCAGCCCCAATCAGCGCCAGTACTTC. The full variable domain, its missing parts supplied by reference TRBV5-1 and TRBJ2-5, is KAGVTQTPRYLIKTRGQQVTLSCSPISGHRSVSWYQQTPGQGLQFLFEYFSETQRNKGNFPGRFSGRQFSNSRSEMNVSTLELGDSALYLCASSPNQRQYFGPGTRLLVL.

The chain recombines TRBV12-3 or TRBV12-4 with TRBJ2-5, with TRBD1 identical over 8 bases. The CDR3 extends over 14 amino acids. With V trimmed by 5 bases and J by 11 bases, 13 bases remained unmatched. In DNA, the CDR3 is TGTGCCAGCAGTACGATGGACAGGGCGCCGAAGCAGTACTTC. Translating gives CASSTMDRAPKQYF.

To note about this clonotype: A read error may explain this, as a much larger clone is one base away. The chain has TRBV5-5 and TRBJ2-5; D remains unclear. Trimming shortened V by 0 bases and J by 11 bases, and 11 bases separated the two germline ends. The CDR3 covers 12 residues. Germline-derived CDR1 and CDR2 are SGHKS and YYEKEE (reference sequence). The chain's CDR3 is CASSLGVNEQYF. In DNA form, the CDR3 reads TGTGCCAGCAGCTTGGGGGTCAATGAGCAGTACTTC.

This clonotype was observed a single time. V is TRBV20-1 and J is TRBJ2-7; 9 nucleotides agree with TRBD2. The CDR3 has 17 amino acids. J was trimmed by 2 bases and V by 1 base; bases with no gene match: 12. Germline-derived CDR1 and CDR2 are DFQATT and SNEGSKA (reference sequence). This CDR3 reads CSARVQSQTSGPYEQYF. DNA of the CDR3: TGCAGTGCTAGAGTTCAATCCCAGACTAGCGGCCCCTACGAGCAGTACTTC.

The CDR3 protein is CASSPRADRYEQYF. The DNA of the CDR3 is TGCGCCAGCAGCCCCCGAGCGGATAGATACGAGCAGTACTTC. The rearrangement uses TRBV5-1 and TRBJ2-7, with a possible D match to TRBD2 (5 bases). V lost 4 bases, J lost 4 bases, and 15 bases lay in between. Germline-derived CDR1 and CDR2 are SGHRS and YFSETQ. The CDR3 is 14 residues long.

This clonotype was counted a few times. The chain combines TRBV6-2 or TRBV6-3 with TRBJ2-1, with D perhaps TRBD1 or TRBD2 (5 bases each). Germline assignment: CDR1 MNHEY and CDR2 SVGEGT. The CDR3 is 13 residues long. Trimming removed 7 bases from V and 8 bases from J, with 15 bases in between. The chain's CDR3 is CASTTIRGDEQFF. In nucleotides, the CDR3 is TGTGCCAGCACTACTATTCGGGGCGATGAGCAGTTCTTC.

This chain joins TRBV4-1 and TRBJ2-5; tentatively, D is TRBD1 (5 bases). The CDR3 has 15 residues. The ends were cut back, 1 base at V and 5 bases at J, with 14 bases in the middle. Germline CDR1 MGHRA, CDR2 YSYEKL. The CDR3 spells CASSQVQGKEETQYF. The DNA for the CDR3 is TGCGCCAGCAGCCAAGTGCAGGGAAAGGAGGAGACCCAGTACTTC.

This clonotype was detected a few times. A read error may account for a junction end that differs from germline. The chain joins TRBV20-1 to TRBJ2-4, with 11 positions matching TRBD1. Germline V gene data show CDR1 as DFQATT and CDR2 as SNEGSKA (reference sequence). The CDR3 totals 15 residues. The CDR3 region has the DNA TGCAGTGCTACGTCTGGACAGGGGGCCACAAACATTCAGTACTTC. It yields the protein CSATSGQGATNIQYF.

The V call is TRBV20-1, the J call TRBJ2-3; 12 bases are a match to TRBD2. The CDR3 covers 18 residues. CDR1 is DFQATT and CDR2 is SNEGSKA in the germline V gene (reference sequence). Unmatched junction bases numbered 9, after V lost 2 bases and J lost 0 bases. The CDR3 nucleotides read TGCAGTGCTAGAAAGACTAGCGGGAGAACGGGTAGCACAGATACGCAGTATTTT. Protein product: CSARKTSGRTGSTDTQYF.

This clonotype was counted between two and nine times. This chain connects TRBV7-7 to TRBJ2-5; D possibly matches TRBD1 or TRBD2 (5 bases each). V was clipped by 5 bases and J by 1 base, with 20 bases between them. Germline lookup yields CDR1 SSHAT and CDR2 FNYEAQ (reference sequence). The CDR3 has 17 amino acids. The CDR3 is CASSPRGPGASQETQYF. CDR3 bases: TGTGCCAGCAGCCCCAGAGGGCCCGGGGCCAGCCAAGAGACCCAGTACTTC.

This clonotype was observed a few times. The V gene is TRBV20-1, the J gene TRBJ2-6; D may be TRBD1 (6 bases). Between the trimmed V and J ends, which lost 0 bases and 4 bases, there was a span of 10 bases. The CDR3 has 15 residues. CDR1 DFQATT and CDR2 SNEGSKA come from the germline V gene (reference sequence). The CDR3 nucleotides read TGCAGTGCTAGAGATTCAGGGGCAGGGGCCAACGTCCTGACTTTC. It is translated as CSARDSGAGANVLTF.

A note on this clonotype: The junction differs from germline at one of its ends, possibly a read error. The chain uses TRBV3-1 and TRBJ2-5; D uncertain. Per the germline V gene, CDR1 is LGHDT and CDR2 is YNNKEL (reference sequence). CDR3 size: 12 residues. Written as DNA, the CDR3 is TGTGCCAGCGGCCAAGGTCCGGAGACCCAGTACTTC. It specifies CASGQGPETQYF.

The gene calls are TRBV29-1 and TRBJ2-2; no clear D gene. This CDR3 region has 15 residues. V was cut by 1 base and J by 2 bases, with 11 bases left in between. From germline, CDR1 is SQVTM and CDR2 ANQGSEA. The CDR3 DNA reads TGCAGCGTTGAAGGTGTAGGGATTAACACCGGGGAGCTGTTTTTT. It yields the protein CSVEGVGINTGELFF.

Only a few counts were recorded for this clonotype. The rearrangement links TRBV3-1 to TRBJ2-1; 7 bases are a match to TRBD2. Looked up from germline, CDR1 is LGHDT and CDR2 is YNNKEL (reference sequence). The CDR3 consists of 15 residues. With V trimmed by 1 base and J by 2 bases, 2 bases remained unmatched. CDR3 sequence (DNA): TGTGCCAGCAGCCAAGTCGGGGGGACCTACAATGAGCAGTTCTTC. Translating gives CASSQVGGTYNEQFF.

The rearrangement links TRBV10-3 to TRBJ2-7; 12 positions agree with TRBD2. Looked up from germline, CDR1 is ENHRY and CDR2 is SYGVKD. Trimming cost V 7 bases and J 5 bases; bases outside gene matches: 9. The CDR3 runs 15 residues. The chain's CDR3 is CAITPGLAGSHEQYF. The CDR3 DNA is TGTGCCATCACGCCTGGACTAGCGGGGTCCCACGAGCAGTACTTC.

V usage is TRBV9 and J usage is TRBJ2-1, with D hard to call. The CDR3 is 14 residues long. Between the trimmed V and J ends, which lost 3 bases and 12 bases, there was a span of 19 bases. Looked up from germline, CDR1 is SGDLS and CDR2 is YYNGEE. CDR3 coding DNA: TGTGCCAGCAGCGGCCCCGCCGCTGAGCGTGGGCAGTTCTTC. It yields the protein CASSGPAAERGQFF.

This clonotype was seen more than once but under ten times. V usage is TRBV4-1 and J usage is TRBJ2-1, with 8 nucleotides matching TRBD2. TRBJ2-7 matches the DNA end more closely, so the J call is doubtful. The germline V gene has CDR1 MGHRA and CDR2 YSYEKL. The CDR3 spans 12 residues. CDR3 sequence (DNA): TGCGCCAGCAGATCCGGGGGGGGCGAGCAGTACTTC. Translated: CASRSGGGEQYF.

The V and J genes are TRBV5-1 and TRBJ1-1; unclear D gene. CDR3 length: 13 amino acids. The V gene's germline CDR1 is SGHRS and CDR2 YFSETQ. V gave up 0 bases and J gave up 3 bases, with 6 bases separating them. The CDR3 here is CASSLVWDTEAFF. The DNA of the CDR3 is TGCGCCAGCAGCTTGGTCTGGGACACTGAAGCTTTCTTT.

The CDR3 DNA is TGTGCCAGCAGTACCGGGGACAGGGGTTACAATGAGCAGTTCTTC. This encodes CASSTGDRGYNEQFF. The chain recombines TRBV6-6 with TRBJ2-1, with 10 bases matching TRBD1. The CDR3 consists of 15 residues. CDR1 and CDR2 from the germline V gene are MNHNY and SVGAGI (reference sequence). The trim removed 5 bases at V and 4 bases at J, leaving 5 bases unmatched.

This clonotype has only a few counts. This chain connects TRBV10-3 to TRBJ1-5; D is unresolved. The V end was cut by 0 bases, the J end by 7 bases, with 13 bases between. The CDR3 length is 15 residues. Germline V lookup: CDR1 ENHRY, CDR2 SYGVKD. The CDR3: CAISESPAPAQPQHF. For the CDR3, the DNA is TGTGCCATCAGTGAGTCGCCCGCACCAGCACAGCCCCAGCATTTT.

A few counts support this clonotype. CDR3 loop: CSATDRSPYEQYF. The CDR3 DNA sequence: TGCAGTGCTACGGACAGGTCTCCCTACGAGCAGTACTTC. This sequence joins TRBV20-1 and TRBJ2-4; TRBD1 agrees at 7 bases. With the DNA end fitting TRBJ2-7 better, the J assignment may be wrong. The CDR3 consists of 13 residues. Germline V gives CDR1 DFQATT, CDR2 SNEGSKA (reference sequence).

This clonotype was counted many times. At one boundary the junction diverges from the germline segment, which might be a read error. CDR3 residues: CASSLDGTNYGYTF. CDR3 DNA sequence: TGTGCCAGCAGTCTGGACGGGACGAACTATGGCTACACCTTC. This chain links TRBV5-1 with TRBJ1-2; D is perhaps TRBD1 (5 bases). The length of the CDR3 is 14 residues. The germline gives CDR1 SGHRS, CDR2 YFSETQ.

This clonotype was picked up one time. V usage is TRBV10-3 and J usage is TRBJ1-5; D is ambiguous. V was clipped by 4 bases and J by 5 bases, with 9 bases between them. Germline CDR1 is ENHRY and CDR2 is SYGVKD. The CDR3 is 13 amino acids. CDR3 residues: CAISAGADQPQHF. CDR3 nucleotides: TGTGCCATCAGTGCGGGTGCCGATCAGCCCCAGCATTTT.

V and J are TRBV7-9 and TRBJ1-1; D call uncertain. The germline V gene encodes CDR1 SEHNR and CDR2 FQNEAQ (reference sequence). Between the trimmed V and J ends, which lost 5 bases and 0 bases, there was a span of 13 bases. The length of the CDR3 is 15 residues. DNA for the CDR3: TGTGCCAGCAGCCCGATGGTGATGGTGAACACTGAAGCTTTCTTT. It encodes CASSPMVMVNTEAFF.

V is TRBV4-1 and J is TRBJ1-2, with D uncertain. V was clipped by 0 bases and J by 8 bases, with 16 bases between them. CDR1 and CDR2 from the germline V gene are MGHRA and YSYEKL. The CDR3 runs to 15 residues. CDR3 protein: CASSQDPEGRRGYTF. The CDR3 DNA reads as TGCGCCAGCAGCCAAGATCCCGAGGGAAGAAGGGGCTACACCTTC.

The genes are TRBV10-2 and TRBJ2-3; 15 nucleotides line up with TRBD2. CDR1 and CDR2 from the germline V gene are WSHSY and SAAADI. V was pared by 2 bases and J by 0 bases, with 12 bases of the junction left unmatched. The CDR3 spans 21 residues. CDR3 region: CASSEGWGTSGRTPSTDTQYF. The CDR3 region has the DNA TGCGCCAGCAGTGAGGGATGGGGGACTAGCGGGAGGACACCTAGCACAGATACGCAGTATTTT.

The chain carries TRBV27 and TRBJ1-2; no definite D call. The germline V and J ends were trimmed by 8 bases and 8 bases, with 15 bases remaining between them. Germline CDR1 and CDR2: MNHEY and SMNVEV (reference sequence). This CDR3 has 12 residues. The CDR3, as DNA: TGTGCCAGCCGGTTCCTCTCCGGGGGCTACACCTTC. Protein sequence: CASRFLSGGYTF.